What follows are 5 T cell receptor beta chains derived from one specimen sequenced in a study of blood T cell repertoires in COVID-19. Sequencing was performed with immunoSEQ multiplex PCR; in TCRdb, only in-frame clones are kept and a portion is missing. Here the sample spans 200,000 to 250,000 clones, roughly 88% being singletons. Sequenced material: peripheral blood. These receptors all stem from a man aged 18 to 35 with active or convalescent COVID-19.

The genes are TRBV6-4 and TRBJ2-1, with D maybe TRBD2 (6 bases). V was cut by 3 bases and J by 4 bases, with 13 bases left in between. The CDR3 consists of 15 residues. Per germline, CDR1 MRHNA and CDR2 SNTAGT. CDR3 protein: CASSEEGGGYNEQFF. CDR3 bases: TGTGCCAGCAGTGAGGAGGGAGGAGGATACAATGAGCAGTTCTTC.

The chain combines TRBV2 with TRBJ2-5, with 11 bases matching TRBD2. The CDR3 has 15 residues. CDR1 SNHLY and CDR2 FYNNEI come from the germline V gene. Here the CDR3 DNA reads TGTGCTGTCCCTAGCGGGAGGTTTGGCGAAGAGACCCAGTACTTC. Protein sequence: CAVPSGRFGEETQYF. Combining the CDR3 with reference TRBV2 and TRBJ2-5 gives the whole variable domain EPEVTQTPSHQVTQMGQEVILRCVPISNHLYFYWYRQILGQKVEFLVSFYNNEISEKSEIFDDQFSVERPDGSNFTLKIRSTKLEDSAMYFCAVPSGRFGEETQYFGPGTRLLVL.

The V call is TRBV19, the J call TRBJ1-5; 7 bases are a match to TRBD1. V lost 4 bases, J lost 0 bases, and 6 bases stayed unmatched. The CDR3 has 16 amino acids. Per the germline V gene, CDR1 is LNHDA and CDR2 is SQIVND (reference sequence). The CDR3 DNA sequence: TGTGCCAGTAGTACATTCCGGGACAGTAGCAATCAGCCCCAGCATTTT. Its protein product is CASSTFRDSSNQPQHF. The full variable domain, its missing parts supplied by reference TRBV19 and TRBJ1-5, is DGGITQSPKYLFRKEGQNVTLSCEQNLNHDAMYWYRQDPGQGLRLIYYSQIVNDFQKGDIAEGYSVSREKKESFPLTVTSAQKNPTAFYLCASSTFRDSSNQPQHFGDGTRLSIL.

V gene TRBV11-3 combines with J gene TRBJ2-7; the match to TRBD2 covers 9 bases. Per the germline V gene, CDR1 is SGHNT and CDR2 is YENEEA. This CDR3 has 20 amino acids. With 0 bases clipped from V and 1 base from J, the junction kept 16 bases outside the gene matches. Written as DNA, the CDR3 is TGTGCCAGCAGCTTAGAAGGTGCGGGGGGAAATAGCGGGAGATCCTACGAGCAGTACTTC. Amino acids: CASSLEGAGGNSGRSYEQYF.

This clone was seen a single time. The rearrangement joins TRBV28 to TRBJ2-2, with TRBD2 identical over 7 bases. CDR1 MDHEN and CDR2 SYDVKM come from the germline V gene. Trimming cost V 5 bases and J 5 bases; bases outside gene matches: 11. This CDR3 is built from 16 residues. The CDR3 DNA follows: TGTGCCAGCAGTATACCCCCCCGCGGGAGAACCGGGGAGCTGTTTTTT. This codes for CASSIPPRGRTGELFF.